This T cell receptor (beta chain) was identified in a study of cytomegalovirus exposure and HLA in healthy donors. In this sample, this clone turned up a few times. Its cognate antigen is unknown. PCR used 60 Vbeta primers and 13 Jbeta primers. Sequencing used immunoSEQ multiplex PCR; TCRdb keeps in-frame clones, though not all of them. The table records around 25,000 clones, 79% of them present only once. Whole-study findings and limits: Later analysis identified a missense DCLRE1C variant that was linked to TCR beta V- and J-gene trimming. 16,951 TCR beta sequences were associated with HLA alleles at 0.05 false discovery rate in a later analysis.

CDR3 length: 15 residues. Trimming stripped 5 bases from V and 7 bases from J, with 18 bases between. Germline CDR1 is MDHEN and CDR2 is SYDVKM. This TCR was recovered from a male donor in good health and CMV-seronegative. The rearrangement joins TRBV28 to TRBJ2-1; tentative D call: TRBD1 (5 bases). Input material: PBMCs. CDR3 nucleotides: TGTGCCAGCAGTCGCGTGGGGCCCACGGGTAATGAGCAGTTCTTC. It specifies CASSRVGPTGNEQFF.